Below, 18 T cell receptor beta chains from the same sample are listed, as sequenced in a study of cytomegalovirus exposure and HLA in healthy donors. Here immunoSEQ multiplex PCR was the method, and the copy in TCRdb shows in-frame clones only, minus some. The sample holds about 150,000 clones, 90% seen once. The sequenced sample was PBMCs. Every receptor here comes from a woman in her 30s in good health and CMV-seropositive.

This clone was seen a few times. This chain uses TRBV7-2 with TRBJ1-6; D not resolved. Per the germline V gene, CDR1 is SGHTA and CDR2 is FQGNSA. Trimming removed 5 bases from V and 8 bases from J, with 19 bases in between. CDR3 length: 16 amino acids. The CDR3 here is CASSPPGSLGYSPLHF. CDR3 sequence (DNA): TGTGCCAGCAGCCCCCCCGGGTCCTTAGGCTATTCACCCCTCCACTTT.

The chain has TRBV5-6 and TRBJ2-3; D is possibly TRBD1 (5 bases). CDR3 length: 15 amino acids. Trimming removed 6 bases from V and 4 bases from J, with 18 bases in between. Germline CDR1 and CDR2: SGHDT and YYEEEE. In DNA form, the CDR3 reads TGTGCCAGCATCCGGTGGGGCTATGGACCAGATACGCAGTATTTT. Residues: CASIRWGYGPDTQYF.

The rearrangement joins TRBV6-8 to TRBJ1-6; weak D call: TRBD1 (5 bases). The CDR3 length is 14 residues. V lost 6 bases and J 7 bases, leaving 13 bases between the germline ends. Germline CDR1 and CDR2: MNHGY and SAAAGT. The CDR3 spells CASRLDRPNSPLHF. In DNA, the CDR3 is TGTGCCAGCAGGCTTGACAGACCAAATTCACCCCTCCACTTT.

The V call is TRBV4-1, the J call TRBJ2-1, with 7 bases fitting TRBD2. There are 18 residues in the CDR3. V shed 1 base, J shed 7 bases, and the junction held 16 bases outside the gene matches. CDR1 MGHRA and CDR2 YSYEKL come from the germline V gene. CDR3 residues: CASSQVSGSGIKRNEQFF. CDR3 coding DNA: TGCGCCAGCAGCCAAGTGTCAGGAAGCGGGATTAAGCGTAATGAGCAGTTCTTC.

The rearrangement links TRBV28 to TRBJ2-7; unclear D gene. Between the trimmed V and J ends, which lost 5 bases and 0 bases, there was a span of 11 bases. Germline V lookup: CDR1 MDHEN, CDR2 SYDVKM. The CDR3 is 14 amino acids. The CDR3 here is CASSPGSSSYEQYF. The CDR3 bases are TGTGCCAGCAGTCCCGGTAGTAGCTCCTACGAGCAGTACTTC.

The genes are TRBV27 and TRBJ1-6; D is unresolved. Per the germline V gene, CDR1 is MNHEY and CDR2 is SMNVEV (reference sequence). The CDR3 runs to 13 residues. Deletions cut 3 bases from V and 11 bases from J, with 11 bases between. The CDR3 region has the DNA TGTGCCAGCAGTTTGGGAGGGAAAACACCCCTCCACTTT. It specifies CASSLGGKTPLHF.

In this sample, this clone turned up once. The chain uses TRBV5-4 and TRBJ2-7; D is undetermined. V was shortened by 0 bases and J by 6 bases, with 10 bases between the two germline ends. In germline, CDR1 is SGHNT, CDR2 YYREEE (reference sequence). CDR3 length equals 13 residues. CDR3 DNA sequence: TGTGCCAGCAGCTTGGAAGCGTTGGCCGAGCAGTACTTC. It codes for CASSLEALAEQYF.

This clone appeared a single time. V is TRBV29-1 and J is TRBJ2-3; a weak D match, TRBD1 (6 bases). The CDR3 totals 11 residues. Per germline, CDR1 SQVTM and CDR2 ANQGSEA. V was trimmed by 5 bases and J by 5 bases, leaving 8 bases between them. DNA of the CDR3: TGCAGCGTTCGCAGGGGAGATACGCAGTATTTT. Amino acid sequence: CSVRRGDTQYF.

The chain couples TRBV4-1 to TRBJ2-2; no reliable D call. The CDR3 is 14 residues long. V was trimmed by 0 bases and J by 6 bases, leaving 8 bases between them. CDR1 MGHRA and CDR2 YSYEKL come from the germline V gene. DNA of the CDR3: TGCGCCAGCAGCCAAGATCTGTCGTCCGGGGAGCTGTTTTTT. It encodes CASSQDLSSGELFF.

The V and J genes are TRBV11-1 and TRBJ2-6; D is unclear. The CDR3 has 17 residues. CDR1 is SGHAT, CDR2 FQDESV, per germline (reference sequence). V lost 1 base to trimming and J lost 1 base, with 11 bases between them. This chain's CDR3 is CASSLGSSVSGANVLTF. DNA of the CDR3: TGTGCCAGCAGCTTAGGTTCCTCGGTTTCTGGGGCCAACGTCCTGACTTTC.

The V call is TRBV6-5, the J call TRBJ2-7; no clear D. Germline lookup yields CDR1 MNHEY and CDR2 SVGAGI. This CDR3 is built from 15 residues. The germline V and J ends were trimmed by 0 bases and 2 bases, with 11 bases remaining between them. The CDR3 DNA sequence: TGTGCCAGCAGTTACTCTGGCGGTTCACCCTACGAGCAGTACTTC. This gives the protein CASSYSGGSPYEQYF.

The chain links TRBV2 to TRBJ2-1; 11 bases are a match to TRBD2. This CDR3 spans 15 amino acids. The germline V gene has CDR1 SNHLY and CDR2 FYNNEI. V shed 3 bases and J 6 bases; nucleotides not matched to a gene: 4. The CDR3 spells CASSDSGRGVNEQFF. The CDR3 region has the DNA TGTGCCAGCAGTGATAGCGGGAGGGGGGTCAATGAGCAGTTCTTC.

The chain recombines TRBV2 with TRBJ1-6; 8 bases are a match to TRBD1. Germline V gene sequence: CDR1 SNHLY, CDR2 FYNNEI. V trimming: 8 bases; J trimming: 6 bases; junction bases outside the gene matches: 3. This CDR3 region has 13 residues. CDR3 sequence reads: CASPGQGNSPLHF. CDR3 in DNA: TGTGCCAGCCCCGGACAGGGTAATTCACCCCTCCACTTT.

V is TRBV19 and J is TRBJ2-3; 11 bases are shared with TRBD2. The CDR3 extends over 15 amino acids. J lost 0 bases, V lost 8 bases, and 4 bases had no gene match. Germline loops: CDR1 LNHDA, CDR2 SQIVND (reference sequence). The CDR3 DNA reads TGTGCCAGTCGCAGGACTAGCGGGAGCACAGATACGCAGTATTTT. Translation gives CASRRTSGSTDTQYF.

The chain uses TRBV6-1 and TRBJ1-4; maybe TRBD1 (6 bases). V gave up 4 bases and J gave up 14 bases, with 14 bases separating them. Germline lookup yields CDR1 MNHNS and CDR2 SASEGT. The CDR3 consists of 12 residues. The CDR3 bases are TGTGCCAGCAGTGTTCAGGGGAGAAGGCTGTTTTTT. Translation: CASSVQGRRLFF.

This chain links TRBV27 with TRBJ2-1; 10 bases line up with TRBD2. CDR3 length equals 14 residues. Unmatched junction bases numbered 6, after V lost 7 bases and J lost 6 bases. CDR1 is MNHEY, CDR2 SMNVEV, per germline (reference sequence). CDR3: CASKVAGGINEQFF. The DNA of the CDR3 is TGTGCCAGCAAGGTAGCGGGGGGAATCAATGAGCAGTTCTTC.

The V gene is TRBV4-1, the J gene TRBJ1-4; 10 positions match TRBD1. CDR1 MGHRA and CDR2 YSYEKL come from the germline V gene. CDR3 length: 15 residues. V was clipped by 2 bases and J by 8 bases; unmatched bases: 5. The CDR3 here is CASSQWDRGKEKLFF. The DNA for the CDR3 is TGCGCCAGCAGCCAATGGGACAGGGGAAAAGAAAAACTGTTTTTT.

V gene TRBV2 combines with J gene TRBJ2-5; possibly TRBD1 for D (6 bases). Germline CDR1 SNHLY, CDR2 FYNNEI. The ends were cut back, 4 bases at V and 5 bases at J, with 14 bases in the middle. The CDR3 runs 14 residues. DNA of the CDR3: TGTGCCAGCAGTGGGGGTGGGGGCAAGGAGACCCAGTACTTC. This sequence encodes CASSGGGGKETQYF.